The 32 T cell receptor beta chains in this list originate from one sample, sequenced in a study of T-cell reconstitution after alpha-beta-depleted transplantation in children. For TCRbeta, the library was prepared with unique molecular identifiers. TCRdb redid the calling of the PCR reads with MiXCR, one entry per CDR3 protein. The table records around 92,000 distinct CDR3 sequences, 9% to 15% of them present only once. The sample consisted of PBMCs from the stem cell graft donor, taken from the stem cell graft. These TCRs come from a human donor who donated a stem cell graft to a child with inherited bone marrow failure.

This clonotype was counted ten times or more. V gene TRBV7-2 combines with J gene TRBJ2-7, with D unresolved. The V gene lost 3 bases and the J gene lost 2 bases, with 8 bases spanning the gap. Germline lookup yields CDR1 SGHTA and CDR2 FQGNSA. This CDR3 contains 13 residues. The CDR3 DNA follows: TGTGCCAGCAGCTTTCGGCAGACCTACGAGCAGTACTTC. Translated, it gives CASSFRQTYEQYF.

In its sample, this clonotype was seen many times. This chain uses TRBV3-1 with TRBJ1-4; no reliable D call. Trimming left V 4 bases short and J 0 bases short, with 15 bases between. This CDR3 contains 17 residues. Germline values: CDR1 LGHDT, CDR2 YNNKEL (reference sequence). The CDR3 protein is CASSPQDGPATNEKLFF. The CDR3 coding sequence is TGTGCCAGCAGCCCCCAGGACGGACCCGCAACTAATGAAAAACTGTTTTTT.

The sample holds many counts of this clonotype. The chain carries TRBV7-2 and TRBJ1-6, with a possible D match to TRBD1 (6 bases). The V gene's germline CDR1 is SGHTA and CDR2 FQGNSA. This CDR3 has 14 residues. V was trimmed by 0 bases and J by 12 bases, leaving 12 bases between them. Here the CDR3 reads CASSLAGGLVPLHF. The CDR3 DNA is TGTGCCAGCAGCTTAGCAGGGGGGTTAGTACCCCTCCACTTT.

The chain couples TRBV11-2 to TRBJ1-1; maybe TRBD1 (5 bases). The CDR3 sequence is 16 residues long. CDR1 SGHAT and CDR2 FQNNGV come from the germline V gene. V dropped 2 bases and J dropped 0 bases, with 13 bases sitting between them. The CDR3 sequence is CASSLMQGLMNTEAFF. The CDR3 DNA is TGTGCCAGCAGCTTAATGCAGGGACTAATGAACACTGAAGCTTTCTTT.

This clonotype was seen repeatedly, ten times or more. This chain uses TRBV10-3 with TRBJ2-1; D might be TRBD1 (6 bases). This CDR3 spans 14 amino acids. Germline V gives CDR1 ENHRY, CDR2 SYGVKD. V shed 4 bases and J shed 5 bases, with 12 bases lying between them. The CDR3 is CAISGTQGHNEQFF. As DNA, the CDR3 is TGTGCCATCAGTGGGACACAGGGTCACAATGAGCAGTTCTTC.

This clonotype was recorded many times. The gene calls are TRBV5-5 and TRBJ1-4; possibly TRBD1 for D (5 bases). This CDR3 is 15 amino acids long. Germline values: CDR1 SGHKS, CDR2 YYEKEE (reference sequence). Trimming removed 4 bases at V and 3 bases at J, with 13 bases between. The CDR3 reads CASSLGLQSNEKLFF. CDR3 DNA: TGTGCCAGCAGCCTGGGGCTACAGTCTAATGAAAAACTGTTTTTT.

This clonotype was counted many times. This chain uses TRBV7-3 with TRBJ1-1; D remains ambiguous. Germline CDR1 reads SGHTA; CDR2 reads FQGTGA. V was pared by 1 base and J by 6 bases, with 12 bases between. The CDR3 sequence is 14 residues long. CDR3 nucleotide sequence: TGTGCCAGCAGCTTAATGGGGATTCAGGCTGAAGCTTTCTTT. This sequence encodes CASSLMGIQAEAFF.

This clonotype was recorded many times. This sequence joins TRBV6-1 and TRBJ1-2, with 11 bases aligning to TRBD1. J gave up 5 bases and V 5 bases, and 7 bases lay outside the gene matches. The CDR3 sequence is 15 residues long. Germline-derived CDR1 and CDR2 are MNHNS and SASEGT. CDR3 DNA: TGTGCCAGCAGTCCCGGGACAGGGGGATGGTATGGCTACACCTTC. Translating gives CASSPGTGGWYGYTF.

This clonotype was counted ten times or more. The gene calls are TRBV5-6 and TRBJ2-1; 7 bases fit TRBD2. There are 15 residues in the CDR3. V was pared by 0 bases and J by 3 bases, with 3 bases of the junction left unmatched. In germline, CDR1 is SGHDT, CDR2 YYEEEE. The CDR3 bases are TGTGCCAGCAGCTTGGGTCGGGGGGTCTACAATGAGCAGTTCTTC. Encoded protein: CASSLGRGVYNEQFF.

This chain joins TRBV5-5 and TRBJ1-2; no reliable D call. With 4 bases removed from V and 12 bases from J, the gap between germline ends came to 16 bases. The CDR3 length is 12 residues. Germline-derived CDR1 and CDR2 are SGHKS and YYEKEE (reference sequence). The CDR3 DNA reads as TGTGCCAGCAGCCCCAGTCCCATCGGCAACACCTTC. It yields the protein CASSPSPIGNTF. The complete variable domain, with remaining parts taken from reference TRBV5-5 and TRBJ1-2, reads DAGVTQSPTHLIKTRGQQVTLRCSPISGHKSVSWYQQVLGQGPQFIFQYYEKEERGRGNFPDRFSARQFPNYSSELNVNALLLGDSALYLCASSPSPIGNTFGSGTRLTVV.

This clonotype was counted many times. This chain connects TRBV7-9 to TRBJ2-1, with TRBD2 identical over 10 bases. Unmatched junction bases numbered 12, after V lost 3 bases and J lost 10 bases. CDR1 and CDR2 from the germline V gene are SEHNR and FQNEAQ (reference sequence). The CDR3 spans 16 residues. CDR3 sequence (DNA): TGTGCCAGCAGCTTTAGTACTAGCGGGGCTCACAGGGAGCAGTTCTTC. Protein: CASSFSTSGAHREQFF.

This clonotype has at least ten counts. The chain recombines TRBV28 with TRBJ2-5; 7 nucleotides line up with TRBD2. Germline V gene lookup returns CDR1 MDHEN and CDR2 SYDVKM. The CDR3 spans 15 residues. Germline trimming cut 6 bases from V and 5 bases from J; bases unmatched to any gene: 12. The CDR3 spells CASSYWSGTGETQYF. The CDR3 DNA sequence: TGTGCCAGCAGCTACTGGAGCGGGACTGGGGAGACCCAGTACTTC.

This chain connects TRBV19 to TRBJ2-7; D tentatively fits TRBD1 or TRBD2 (5 bases each). CDR1 and CDR2 from the germline V gene are LNHDA and SQIVND (reference sequence). V lost 2 bases, J lost 3 bases, and 14 bases lay in between. This CDR3 comprises 15 residues. This chain's CDR3 is CASSIFPGTSYEQYF. Written as DNA, the CDR3 is TGTGCCAGTAGTATATTCCCAGGGACGAGCTACGAGCAGTACTTC.

This clonotype was seen at least ten times. This sequence joins TRBV27 and TRBJ1-1; perhaps TRBD1 as D (5 bases). The germline V gene encodes CDR1 MNHEY and CDR2 SMNVEV (reference sequence). Trimming pared 2 bases from V and 0 bases from J, leaving 10 bases between. The CDR3 consists of 15 residues. CDR3 in DNA: TGTGCCAGCAGTTTAGGGGCCAACTTGAACACTGAAGCTTTCTTT. It specifies CASSLGANLNTEAFF.

The gene calls are TRBV9 and TRBJ2-5; 9 bases match TRBD1. The CDR3 extends over 14 amino acids. The V and J ends lost 3 bases and 5 bases, in that order; junction bases with no gene match: 5. Germline CDR1 SGDLS, CDR2 YYNGEE. The CDR3 coding sequence is TGTGCCAGCAGCGAAACAGGGGGCGGGGAGACCCAGTACTTC. It specifies CASSETGGGETQYF.

Many counts were recorded for this clonotype. The chain employs TRBV3-1 and TRBJ2-2; D is possibly TRBD1 or TRBD2 (5 bases each). Trimming left V 0 bases short and J 1 base short, with 12 bases between. In germline, CDR1 is LGHDT, CDR2 YNNKEL (reference sequence). There are 17 residues in the CDR3. The CDR3 protein is CASSQEWGMRNTGELFF. The CDR3 coding sequence is TGTGCCAGCAGCCAAGAGTGGGGGATGCGGAACACCGGGGAGCTGTTTTTT.

The table lists this clonotype with many counts. This rearrangement joins TRBV5-5 to TRBJ2-3; D remains unclear. Trimming removed 7 bases from V and 0 bases from J, with 9 bases in between. Germline CDR1 reads SGHKS; CDR2 reads YYEKEE (reference sequence). This CDR3 region has 13 residues. The CDR3 DNA follows: TGTGCCAGCGCTAAAGAAAGCACAGATACGCAGTATTTT. Its translation is CASAKESTDTQYF.

This clonotype showed up many times. The V gene is TRBV20-1, the J gene TRBJ2-3; tentatively, D is TRBD1 (5 bases). The CDR3 extends over 11 amino acids. Germline CDR1 and CDR2: DFQATT and SNEGSKA (reference sequence). CDR3 loop: CSQGVGDTQYF. DNA of the CDR3: TGCAGCCAGGGCGTAGGGGATACGCAGTATTTT.

Many counts were recorded for this clonotype. V gene TRBV27 combines with J gene TRBJ1-6; no firm D call. This CDR3 region has 13 residues. The V and J ends lost 3 bases and 3 bases respectively, with 3 bases between them. CDR1 and CDR2 (germline): MNHEY, SMNVEV (reference sequence). CDR3 in amino acids: CASSFGYNSPLHF. DNA of the CDR3: TGTGCCAGCAGTTTTGGCTATAATTCACCCCTCCACTTT.

The CDR3 sequence is CASSWGRNQETQYF. Here the CDR3 DNA reads TGTGCCAGCAGCTGGGGACGGAACCAAGAGACCCAGTACTTC. V is TRBV7-2 and J is TRBJ2-5; D could derive from TRBD1 or TRBD2 (5 bases each). The CDR3 spans 14 residues. The ends were cut back, 4 bases at V and 0 bases at J, with 9 bases in the middle. Germline V CDR1 and CDR2: SGHTA, FQGNSA.

V usage is TRBV27 and J usage is TRBJ1-1; D call uncertain. The CDR3 length is 13 residues. With 6 bases removed from V and 4 bases from J, the gap between germline ends came to 12 bases. CDR1 is MNHEY, CDR2 SMNVEV, per germline (reference sequence). CDR3 in amino acids: CASSLHGFTEAFF. DNA of the CDR3: TGTGCCAGCAGCCTACACGGATTCACTGAAGCTTTCTTT.

The gene calls are TRBV12-3 or TRBV12-4 and TRBJ1-1, with 7 nucleotides matching TRBD1. With V trimmed by 6 bases and J by 5 bases, 9 bases remained unmatched. The CDR3 extends over 14 amino acids. CDR3: CASSSDREGTEAFF. The CDR3 coding sequence is TGTGCCAGCAGCTCCGACAGGGAAGGAACTGAAGCTTTCTTT.

This clonotype was found many times. This chain links TRBV5-6 with TRBJ2-5, with D perhaps TRBD1 or TRBD2 (5 bases each). The CDR3 is made up of 14 amino acids. V dropped 0 bases and J dropped 2 bases, with 8 bases sitting between them. The V gene's germline CDR1 is SGHDT and CDR2 YYEEEE. This chain's CDR3 is CASSLVGGQETQYF. CDR3 nucleotides: TGTGCCAGCAGCTTGGTTGGGGGTCAAGAGACCCAGTACTTC.

This clonotype was found many times. The chain joins TRBV20-1 to TRBJ2-7; a possible D gene is TRBD1 (5 bases). CDR1 DFQATT and CDR2 SNEGSKA come from the germline V gene (reference sequence). The CDR3 has 13 residues. The germline V and J ends were trimmed by 1 base and 5 bases, with 12 bases remaining between them. The CDR3 coding sequence is TGCAGTGCTAGAGCGTGGGGCCGGGACGAGCAGTACTTC. Translated, it gives CSARAWGRDEQYF.

Many counts were recorded for this clonotype. The chain couples TRBV5-6 to TRBJ2-1, with 9 positions matching TRBD2. V shed 2 bases, J shed 3 bases, and the junction held 3 bases outside the gene matches. Germline V gene data show CDR1 as SGHDT and CDR2 as YYEEEE. This CDR3 contains 15 residues. The CDR3 loop is CASSLQRGVYNEQFF. The DNA for the CDR3 is TGTGCCAGCAGCTTACAGCGGGGGGTCTACAATGAGCAGTTCTTC.

This clonotype was observed at least ten times. A read error may produce the germline difference seen at one junction end. This chain joins TRBV7-6 and TRBJ2-7; the match to TRBD1 covers 10 bases. The germline V gene encodes CDR1 SGHVS and CDR2 FNYEAQ. This CDR3 is built from 16 residues. CDR3 amino acids: CASSSRDRGSGDEHYF. DNA for the CDR3: TGTGCCAGCAGCAGCCGGGACAGGGGATCAGGGGACGAGCATTACTTC.

This clonotype was recorded at least ten times. The CDR3 spells CASSQVGQGETQYF. CDR3 DNA: TGCGCCAGCAGCCAAGTAGGGCAGGGGGAGACCCAGTACTTC. The chain is built from TRBV4-1 and TRBJ2-5, with D possibly TRBD1 on 6 matching bases. Germline loops: CDR1 MGHRA, CDR2 YSYEKL. CDR3 length: 14 residues. V lost 1 base and J 5 bases, leaving 11 bases between the germline ends.

Ten or more counts support this clonotype. This rearrangement joins TRBV28 to TRBJ2-7; D remains ambiguous. V gave up 2 bases and J gave up 3 bases, with 5 bases separating them. Looked up from germline, CDR1 is MDHEN and CDR2 is SYDVKM. This CDR3 comprises 12 residues. The CDR3 DNA follows: TGTGCCAGCAGTTTACCTTACTACGAGCAGTACTTC. Amino acid sequence: CASSLPYYEQYF.

There are a few counts of this clonotype. The J gene is TRBJ2-5, the V gene TRBV9, with 8 bases aligning to TRBD1. V shed 3 bases and J 5 bases; nucleotides not matched to a gene: 6. CDR3 length: 14 residues. Germline assignment: CDR1 SGDLS and CDR2 YYNGEE. CDR3 DNA: TGTGCCAGCAGCGCGGGACAGGTGGTGGAGACCCAGTACTTC. As protein: CASSAGQVVETQYF.

This clonotype was seen repeatedly, ten times or more. At one end, the junction sequence differs from germline, possibly due to a read error. The chain couples TRBV20-1 to TRBJ1-1, with no clear D. Germline V CDR1 and CDR2: DFQATT, SNEGSKA (reference sequence). CDR3 length: 12 amino acids. CDR3 coding DNA: TGCATTGCTAGAGATTTGAACACTGAAGCTTTCTTT. Its translation: CIARDLNTEAFF.

This clonotype was detected many times. V usage is TRBV9 and J usage is TRBJ1-2; 8 bases align to TRBD1. The V gene's germline CDR1 is SGDLS and CDR2 YYNGEE. With V trimmed by 3 bases and J by 3 bases, 10 bases remained unmatched. The CDR3 runs 16 residues. The CDR3 loop is CASSARRRGRDYGYTF. The CDR3 bases are TGTGCCAGCAGCGCTAGACGCAGGGGGCGCGACTATGGCTACACCTTC.

This clonotype was seen many times. This sequence joins TRBV6-1 and TRBJ2-7; D unclear. Trimming cost V 2 bases and J 4 bases, with 12 bases left between them. CDR3 length: 14 amino acids. Germline V gives CDR1 MNHNS, CDR2 SASEGT. CDR3 loop: CASSEFPAPYEQYF. In DNA form, the CDR3 reads TGTGCCAGCAGTGAATTCCCGGCCCCGTACGAGCAGTACTTC.